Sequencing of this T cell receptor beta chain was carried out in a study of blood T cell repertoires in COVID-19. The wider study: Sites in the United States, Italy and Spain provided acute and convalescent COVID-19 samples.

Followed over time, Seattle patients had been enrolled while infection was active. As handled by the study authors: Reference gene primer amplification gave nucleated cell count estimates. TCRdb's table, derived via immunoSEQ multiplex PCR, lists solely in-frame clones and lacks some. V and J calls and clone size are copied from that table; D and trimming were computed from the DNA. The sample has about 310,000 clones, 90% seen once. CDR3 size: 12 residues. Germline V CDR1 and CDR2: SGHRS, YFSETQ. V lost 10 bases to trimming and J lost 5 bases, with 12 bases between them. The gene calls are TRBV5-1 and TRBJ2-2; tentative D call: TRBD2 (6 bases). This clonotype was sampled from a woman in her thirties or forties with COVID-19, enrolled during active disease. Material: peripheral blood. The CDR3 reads CAGSSATGELFF. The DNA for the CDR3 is TGCGCCGGGTCTAGCGCGACCGGGGAGCTGTTTTTT.